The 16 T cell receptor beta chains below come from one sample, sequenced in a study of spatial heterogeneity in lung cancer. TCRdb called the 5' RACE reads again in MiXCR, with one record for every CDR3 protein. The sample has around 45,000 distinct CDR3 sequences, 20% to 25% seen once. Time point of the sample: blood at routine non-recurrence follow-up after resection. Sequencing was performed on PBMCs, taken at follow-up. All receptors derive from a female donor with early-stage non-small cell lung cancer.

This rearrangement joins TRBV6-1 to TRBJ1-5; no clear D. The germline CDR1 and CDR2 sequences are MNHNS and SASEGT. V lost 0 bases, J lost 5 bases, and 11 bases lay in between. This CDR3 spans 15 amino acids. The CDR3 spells CASSEALRGYQPQHF. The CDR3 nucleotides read TGTGCCAGCAGTGAAGCGCTCCGGGGTTATCAGCCCCAGCATTTT.

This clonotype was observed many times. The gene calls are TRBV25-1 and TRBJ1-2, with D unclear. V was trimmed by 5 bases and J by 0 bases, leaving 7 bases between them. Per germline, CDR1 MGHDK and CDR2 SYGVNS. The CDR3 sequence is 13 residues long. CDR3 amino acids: CASSPRANYGYTF. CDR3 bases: TGTGCCAGCAGTCCCCGAGCTAACTATGGCTACACCTTC.

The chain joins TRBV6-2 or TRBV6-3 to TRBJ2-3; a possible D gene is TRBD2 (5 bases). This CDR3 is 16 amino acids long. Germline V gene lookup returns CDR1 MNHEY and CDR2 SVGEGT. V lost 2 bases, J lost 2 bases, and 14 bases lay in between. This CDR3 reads CASSYGELRNTDTQYF. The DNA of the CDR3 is TGTGCCAGCAGTTACGGGGAGTTGAGGAACACAGATACGCAGTATTTT.

The CDR3 sequence is CASSYGEGDVGAFF. The CDR3 coding sequence is TGTGCCAGCAGTTACGGGGAGGGGGATGTTGGGGCTTTCTTT. The rearrangement uses TRBV6-5 and TRBJ1-1; D may be TRBD1 (6 bases). Trimming pared 2 bases from V and 11 bases from J, leaving 18 bases between. Per germline, CDR1 MNHEY and CDR2 SVGAGI. The CDR3 sequence is 14 residues long.

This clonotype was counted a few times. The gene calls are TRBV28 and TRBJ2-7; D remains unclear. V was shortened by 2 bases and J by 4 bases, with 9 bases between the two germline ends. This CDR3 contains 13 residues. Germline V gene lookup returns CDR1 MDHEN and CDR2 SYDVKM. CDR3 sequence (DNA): TGTGCCAGCAGTTTAGCTAATACGTACGAGCAGTACTTC. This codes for CASSLANTYEQYF.

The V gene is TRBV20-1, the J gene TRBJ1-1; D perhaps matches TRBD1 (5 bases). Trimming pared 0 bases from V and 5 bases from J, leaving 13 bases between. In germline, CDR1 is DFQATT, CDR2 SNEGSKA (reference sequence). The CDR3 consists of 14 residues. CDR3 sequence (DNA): TGCAGTGCTAGAGATGGTGGGGGGTGGACTGAAGCTTTCTTT. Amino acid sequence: CSARDGGGWTEAFF.

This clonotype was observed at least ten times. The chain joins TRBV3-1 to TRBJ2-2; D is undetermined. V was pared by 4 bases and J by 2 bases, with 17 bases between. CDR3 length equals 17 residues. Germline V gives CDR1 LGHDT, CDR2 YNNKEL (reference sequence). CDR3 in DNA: TGTGCCAGCAGCCGACCGCCTTCCACAGAAAACACCGGGGAGCTGTTTTTT. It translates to CASSRPPSTENTGELFF.

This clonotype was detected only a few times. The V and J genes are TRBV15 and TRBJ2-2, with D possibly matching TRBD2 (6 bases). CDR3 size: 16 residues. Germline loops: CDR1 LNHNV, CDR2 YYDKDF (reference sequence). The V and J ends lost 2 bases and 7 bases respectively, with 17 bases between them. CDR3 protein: CATSRSIGGTGGELFF. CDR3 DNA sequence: TGTGCCACCAGCAGATCTATCGGGGGAACTGGCGGGGAGCTGTTTTTT.

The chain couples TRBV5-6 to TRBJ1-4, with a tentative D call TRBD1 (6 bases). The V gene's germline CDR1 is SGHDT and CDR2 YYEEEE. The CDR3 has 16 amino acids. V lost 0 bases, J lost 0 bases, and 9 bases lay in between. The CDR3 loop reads CASSLGGPPTNEKLFF. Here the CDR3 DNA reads TGTGCCAGCAGCTTGGGGGGGCCCCCAACTAATGAAAAACTGTTTTTT.

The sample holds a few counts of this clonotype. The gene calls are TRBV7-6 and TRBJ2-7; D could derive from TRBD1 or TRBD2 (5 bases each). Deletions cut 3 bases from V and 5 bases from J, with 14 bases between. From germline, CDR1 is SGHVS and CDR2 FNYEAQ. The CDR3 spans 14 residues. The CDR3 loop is CASSFGGTFHEQYF. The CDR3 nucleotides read TGTGCCAGCAGCTTTGGGGGAACATTCCACGAGCAGTACTTC.

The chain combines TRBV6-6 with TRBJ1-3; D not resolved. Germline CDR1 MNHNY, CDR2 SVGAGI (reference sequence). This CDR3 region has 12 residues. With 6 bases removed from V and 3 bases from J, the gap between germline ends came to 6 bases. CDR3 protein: CASRDGGNTIYF. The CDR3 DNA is TGTGCCAGCAGGGACGGTGGAAACACCATATATTTT.

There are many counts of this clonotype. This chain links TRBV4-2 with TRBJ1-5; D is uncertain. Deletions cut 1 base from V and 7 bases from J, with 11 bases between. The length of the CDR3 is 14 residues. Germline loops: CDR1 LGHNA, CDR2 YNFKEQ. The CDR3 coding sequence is TGTGCCAGCAGCCAAGCGATGGGATTGCAGCCCCAGCATTTT. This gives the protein CASSQAMGLQPQHF.

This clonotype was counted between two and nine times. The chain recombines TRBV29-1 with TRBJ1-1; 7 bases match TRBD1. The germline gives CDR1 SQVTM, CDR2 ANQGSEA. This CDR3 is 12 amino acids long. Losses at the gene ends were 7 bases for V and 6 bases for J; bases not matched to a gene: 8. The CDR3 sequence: CSGMRGHAEAFF. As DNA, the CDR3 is TGCAGCGGGATGAGGGGGCACGCTGAAGCTTTCTTT.

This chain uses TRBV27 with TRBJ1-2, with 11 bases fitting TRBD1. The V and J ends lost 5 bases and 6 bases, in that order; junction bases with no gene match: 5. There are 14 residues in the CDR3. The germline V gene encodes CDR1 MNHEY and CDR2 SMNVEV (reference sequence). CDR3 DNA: TGTGCCAGCAGTCTCGGGACAGGGGGTGATGGCTACACCTTC. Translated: CASSLGTGGDGYTF.

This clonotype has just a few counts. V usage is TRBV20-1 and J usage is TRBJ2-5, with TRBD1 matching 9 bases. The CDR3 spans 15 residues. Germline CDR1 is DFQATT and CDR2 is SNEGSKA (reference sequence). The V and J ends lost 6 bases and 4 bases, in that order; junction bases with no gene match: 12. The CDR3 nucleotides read TGCAGTGCACCACTGGGGACAGGGATAGGAGAGACCCAGTACTTC. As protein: CSAPLGTGIGETQYF.

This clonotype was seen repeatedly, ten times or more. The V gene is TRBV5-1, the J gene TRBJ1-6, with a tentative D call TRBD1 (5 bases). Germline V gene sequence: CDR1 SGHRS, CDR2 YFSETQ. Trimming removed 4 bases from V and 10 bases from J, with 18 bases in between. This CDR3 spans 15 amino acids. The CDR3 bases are TGCGCCAGCAGCCGAGCGGGGCAGGGTCGATCACCCCTCCACTTT. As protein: CASSRAGQGRSPLHF. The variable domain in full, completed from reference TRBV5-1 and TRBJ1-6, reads KAGVTQTPRYLIKTRGQQVTLSCSPISGHRSVSWYQQTPGQGLQFLFEYFSETQRNKGNFPGRFSGRQFSNSRSEMNVSTLELGDSALYLCASSRAGQGRSPLHFGNGTRLTVT.